A selection of T cell receptor beta chains follows, all from one sample in a study of blood T cell repertoires in COVID-19. Using immunoSEQ multiplex PCR, the repertoire was profiled, and TCRdb retains in-frame clones only, with some absent. In the table there are roughly 120,000 clones, about 79% of which are singletons. Input material: peripheral blood. All receptors come from a man between 65 and 85 years old with acute or convalescent COVID-19. The CDR3 runs from the conserved cysteine through the conserved F or W. The D gene is left open where the match is weak. Some rows mark clone size as missing; the rest say once, few, many or name a class of expanded clone.

-	TRBV5-1	TRBD1	TRBJ1-2	TGCGCCAGCAGCTTGGGGACAGGCCGGGCAGATGGCTACACCTTC	CASSLGTGRADGYTF
-	TRBV20-1	-	TRBJ2-5	TGCAGTGCTAGTAGGGGGGGCCCTGGCAGAGAGACCCAGTACTTC	CSASRGGPGRETQYF
few	TRBV5-6	TRBD2	TRBJ2-3	TGTGCCAGCAGCTTGTTACTAGCGGGGGGAGATACGCAGTATTTT	CASSLLLAGGDTQYF
-	TRBV3-1/TRBV3-2	TRBD1	TRBJ1-6	TGTGCCAGCAGCCAAGAGGGAGTGGGGACAGGCCTTAATTCACCCCTCCACTTT	CASSQEGVGTGLNSPLHF
-	TRBV29-1	TRBD2	TRBJ2-1	TGCAGCGTTGAGTCGGCGGGGGGTAATGAGCAGTTCTTC	CSVESAGGNEQFF
-	TRBV7-7	-	TRBJ2-1	TGTGCTAGCAGCCCCTCACGACAGGCAGGGAATGAGCAGTTCTTC	CASSPSRQAGNEQFF
few	TRBV27	-	TRBJ1-2	TGTGCCAGCAGTTCCACAGGGAGCCCTAACTATGGCTACACCTTC	CASSSTGSPNYGYTF
-	TRBV25-1	-	TRBJ1-1	TGTGCCAGCAGTGATACTAGGGCCGGGGACACTGAAGCTTTCTTT	CASSDTRAGDTEAFF
-	TRBV9	TRBD1	TRBJ1-4	TGTGCCAGCAGCGCGAAGACAGGGCAGGACCTGTTTTTT	CASSAKTGQDLFF
once	TRBV27	TRBD1	TRBJ1-1	TGTGCCACCGGGACAGGGCCACTGAACACTGAAGCTTTCTTT	CATGTGPLNTEAFF
-	TRBV19	-	TRBJ2-1	TGTGCCAGTAGTGCGATAGGGGGCTCCTACAATGAGCAGTTCTTC	CASSAIGGSYNEQFF
-	TRBV29-1	-	TRBJ1-2	TGCAGCGTTGAAGACAGGGGCCCCTATGGCTACACCTTC	CSVEDRGPYGYTF
-	TRBV5-4	-	TRBJ2-3	TGTGCCAGCAGCTTGGGGCAGAGGGGGAGCACAGATACGCAGTATTTT	CASSLGQRGSTDTQYF
-	TRBV2	-	TRBJ1-6	TGTGCCAGCATATTGGACAGCTCCTATAATTCACCCCTCCACTTT	CASILDSSYNSPLHF
few	TRBV7-2	-	TRBJ1-1	TGTGCCAGCAGCTTAGATTCTTCGGGAACTGAAGCTTTCTTT	CASSLDSSGTEAFF
-	TRBV7-8	-	TRBJ2-7	TGTGCCAGCAGCTCCAGTACAAGTACGTGGTTTGGCGAGCAGTACTTC	CASSSSTSTWFGEQYF
-	TRBV2	TRBD1	TRBJ1-5	TGTGCCAGCAGGGACAGGAGGAATCAGCCCCAGCATTTT	CASRDRRNQPQHF
-	TRBV7-2	-	TRBJ2-7	TGTGCCAGCAGCTTAGCTCTACAGGGATTGTTCGAGCAGTACTTC	CASSLALQGLFEQYF
-	TRBV4-3	-	TRBJ1-5	TGCGCCAGCAGCCAATACCTCGGTAGCAATCAGCCCCAGCATTTT	CASSQYLGSNQPQHF
-	TRBV18	TRBD2	TRBJ2-7	TGTGCCAGCTCACCACGCCAGATCGCGGGGGGCATGAACGACGAGCAGTACTTC	CASSPRQIAGGMNDEQYF
once	TRBV5-1	-	TRBJ1-2	TGCGCCAGCAGCTTGACGAGCAGGTCCAATGGCTACACCTTC	CASSLTSRSNGYTF
-	TRBV28	TRBD1	TRBJ1-5	TGTGCCAGCGGGGGACAGGGGGCAAGCAATCAGCCCCAGCATTTT	CASGGQGASNQPQHF
-	TRBV7-2	-	TRBJ1-5	TGTGCCAGCAGCTTACAGGGGTGGTATCAGCCCCAGCATTTT	CASSLQGWYQPQHF
-	TRBV11-3	-	TRBJ1-1	TGTGCCAGCAGCCCCGTTCGCTCAGGGATCGCTGAAGCTTTCTTT	CASSPVRSGIAEAFF
-	TRBV5-1	TRBD1	TRBJ1-2	TGCGCCAGCAGCTTGGTCGGGACAGGGACATATGTAGGCTACACCTTC	CASSLVGTGTYVGYTF
-	TRBV27	TRBD1	TRBJ1-5	TGTGCCAGCAGTTTATCCTGGACAGGGGAGAATCAGCCCCAGCATTTT	CASSLSWTGENQPQHF
-	TRBV7-2	-	TRBJ1-6	TGTGCCAGCAGCCTCGATTCACCCCTCCACTTT	CASSLDSPLHF
-	TRBV10-3	-	TRBJ2-2	TGTGCCATCAGTGGGCGGTCCGGGGAGCTGTTTTTT	CAISGRSGELFF
-	TRBV6-5	-	TRBJ2-3	TGTGCCAGCAGCCGGGGTAGCACAGATACGCAGTATTTT	CASSRGSTDTQYF
-	TRBV4-2	TRBD1	TRBJ1-5	TGTGCCAGCAGCCAAGAACGGGGACAGGGACTCAATCAGCCCCAGCATTTT	CASSQERGQGLNQPQHF
few	TRBV30	TRBD2	TRBJ2-7	TGTGCCTGGAGTACAATCCCCTCATGGACTAGCGGCTACGAGCAGTACTTC	CAWSTIPSWTSGYEQYF
-	TRBV7-3	-	TRBJ2-2	TGTGCCAGCAGCCCCATGGGGGGGCAGAACACCGGGGAGCTGTTTTTT	CASSPMGGQNTGELFF
-	TRBV4-3	-	TRBJ1-4	TGCGCCAGCAGCCAAGGGCCCGGACAGAATGAAAAACTGTTTTTT	CASSQGPGQNEKLFF
few	TRBV6-6	-	TRBJ1-2	TGTGCCAGCAGTTACTCGGCGGGAATTTCTGACTATGGCTACACCTTC	CASSYSAGISDYGYTF
-	TRBV7-2	-	TRBJ1-6	TGTGCCAGCAGCTTATTTATAGGGGGCTCCTATAATTCACCCCTCCACTTT	CASSLFIGGSYNSPLHF
-	TRBV5-1	TRBD1	TRBJ1-2	TGCGCCAGCAGCTTGGGACAGGGGGATGGCTACACCTTC	CASSLGQGDGYTF
once	TRBV19	-	TRBJ1-2	TGTGCCAGTAGTAGGCGGGAAACGGACTATGGCTACACCTTC	CASSRRETDYGYTF
-	TRBV5-4	-	TRBJ2-7	TGTGCCAGCAGCCTGCGGGGGCCCCGGCTCGAGCAGTACTTC	CASSLRGPRLEQYF
-	TRBV9	-	TRBJ2-3	TGTGCCAGCAGCCCACAGATCACAGATACGCAGTATTTT	CASSPQITDTQYF
-	TRBV5-1	-	TRBJ2-5	TGCGCCAGCAGGCGCGGGACAGTTTTGTCGGAGACCCAGTACTTC	CASRRGTVLSETQYF
-	TRBV10-3	-	TRBJ1-5	TGTGCCATCCGGAACAGGGAGAGCAATCAGCCCCAGCATTTT	CAIRNRESNQPQHF
-	TRBV5-1	-	TRBJ1-1	TGCGCCAGCAGTTCGAGTGCGGAAGGCACTGAAGCTTTCTTT	CASSSSAEGTEAFF
-	TRBV6-5	TRBD1	TRBJ2-7	TGTGCCAGCAGCCCGGGACAGGGCCTTGTTTACGAGCAGTACTTC	CASSPGQGLVYEQYF
-	TRBV12-3/TRBV12-4	-	TRBJ1-2	TGTGCCAGCAGTTTAGGTACAGTCGGCTACACCTTC	CASSLGTVGYTF
-	TRBV15	-	TRBJ1-2	TGTGCCACCAGCAGTTCTACCTCGAGGAACGGCGGCTACACCTTC	CATSSSTSRNGGYTF
-	TRBV19	TRBD2	TRBJ2-5	TGTGCCAGTAGTCCAGGGCCCAGCGGGGAAGAGACCCAGTACTTC	CASSPGPSGEETQYF
-	TRBV7-2	-	TRBJ1-2	TGTGCCAGCAGCTTAGCACAGGGCTCTCACTACACCTTC	CASSLAQGSHYTF
-	TRBV30	TRBD1	TRBJ1-2	TGTGCCTGGAGGAGGGACAGGGAAAACTATGGCTACACCTTC	CAWRRDRENYGYTF
few	TRBV11-3	TRBD2	TRBJ2-7	TGTGCCAGCAGCTTTGACGTGGCTAGCGGGGTCGAGCAGTACTTC	CASSFDVASGVEQYF
-	TRBV5-1	-	TRBJ2-3	TGCGCCAGCAGCTTCGCGGAGACCTACACAGATACGCAGTATTTT	CASSFAETYTDTQYF
-	TRBV29-1	-	TRBJ2-3	TGCAGTCTTGGCTGGGGGGGGCAGACAGATACGCAGTATTTT	CSLGWGGQTDTQYF